This T cell receptor beta chain was identified during a study of blood T cell repertoires in COVID-19. Whole-study context: From the United States, Italy and Spain came samples of acute and convalescent COVID-19. T cells, B-cell-depleted T cells, or PBMCs provided the cDNA or gDNA that served as material.

Original processing methods: From reference gene primer amplification, estimates of nucleated cell counts were derived. Method: immunoSEQ multiplex PCR; TCRdb's copy keeps in-frame clones and lacks some. V and J calls and clone size are given by that table; D and trimming were obtained from the DNA. The sample includes approximately 11,000 clones, roughly nine tenths seen only once; the top ten take roughly a fifth. CDR3 length equals 15 residues. From germline, CDR1 is LNHDA and CDR2 SQIVND (reference sequence). Trimming cost V 4 bases and J 0 bases; bases outside gene matches: 5. Sample: peripheral blood. This TCR was sampled from a woman aged 60-70 years with active COVID-19. V and J are TRBV19 and TRBJ1-2, with 7 bases identical to TRBD1. The CDR3 DNA is TGTGCCAGTAGTACAGACAGGGCTGCTAACTATGGCTACACCTTC. It codes for CASSTDRAANYGYTF. Complete variable domain (other parts from reference TRBV19 and TRBJ1-2): DGGITQSPKYLFRKEGQNVTLSCEQNLNHDAMYWYRQDPGQGLRLIYYSQIVNDFQKGDIAEGYSVSREKKESFPLTVTSAQKNPTAFYLCASSTDRAANYGYTFGSGTRLTVV.